This T cell receptor (beta chain) was recovered during a study of radiation and T cells in renal cell carcinoma. Germline CDR1 reads WSHSY; CDR2 reads SAAADI. This CDR3 is built from 11 residues. Trimming removed 5 bases at V and 5 bases at J, with 6 bases between. Profiled with immunoSEQ multiplex PCR; TCRdb holds only in-frame clones, not every one. The table lists just over 15,000 clones, more than 55% of them singletons, with approximately 9.9% in the top ten. In regard to this clone: Its cognate antigen is unknown.

The treatment here: treatment-naive control, cytoreductive nephrectomy. This renal cell carcinoma was of the clear cell type. Study results and caveats: Dominant CDR3 motifs occupied more repertoire in irradiated than control tumors. Irradiated tumors had higher TCR clonality than control tumors. Sampling covered only 0.75 to 1 g of each tumor.

Sequences were derived from tumor tissue, sampled from a patient whose treatment was nephrectomy without radiotherapy. The rearrangement joins TRBV10-2 to TRBJ2-5; D unresolved. This receptor was obtained from a man aged 50-59 years with renal cell carcinoma. The CDR3 DNA is TGCGCCAGCAGTACCCTGGAGACCCAGTACTTC. This sequence encodes CASSTLETQYF.